This T cell receptor beta chain came from a study of radiotherapy plus CTLA-4 blockade in lung cancer. Study details: With less than 40% of patients having disease control, objective responses were seen in about 17%.

The germline CDR1 and CDR2 sequences are SGHAT and FQNNGV. Trimming shortened V by 0 bases and J by 0 bases, and 9 bases separated the two germline ends. The CDR3 extends over 15 amino acids. Assay used: immunoSEQ multiplex PCR; TCRdb lists only in-frame clones, some missing. The repertoire consists of approximately 83,000 clones, with around 81% occurring once and the leading ten covering around 4%. General study results and limits: After radiotherapy and ipilimumab, tumor-derived clones expanded in peripheral blood. Reportedly, early blood T cell clone dynamics best predicted response, with interferon-beta.

Participants had chemo-refractory metastatic non-small-cell lung cancer and were treated with focal radiation plus ipilimumab CTLA-4 blockade. About this clone itself: Its target is not known.

The sequenced sample was peripheral blood, obtained from a patient treated with radiotherapy plus ipilimumab. The chain is built from TRBV11-2 and TRBJ2-7, with no clear D. This receptor was taken from a human donor with non-small cell lung cancer who had a partial response to radiotherapy plus ipilimumab. Some clones in this sample may be carry-over from other donors' samples. CDR3 protein: CASSLDRVLSYEQYF. Written as DNA, the CDR3 is TGTGCCAGCAGCTTAGATCGGGTGCTCTCCTACGAGCAGTACTTC.